This T cell receptor beta chain was profiled in a study of blood T cell repertoires in COVID-19. As for the study in general: Samples of COVID-19 (acute and convalescent) were obtained from the United States, Italy and Spain. PBMCs, B-cell-depleted T cells, or T cells were the source of the cDNA or gDNA that made up the material.

This CDR3 is built from 16 residues. Germline lookup yields CDR1 MNHNS and CDR2 SASEGT. With V trimmed by 3 bases and J by 0 bases, 4 bases remained unmatched. The cohort comprised adults aged 18 to 89 years residing in approximately 22 US areas. Participants had their cohort set by participant-reported clinical history. The method was immunoSEQ multiplex PCR; TCRdb's version includes in-frame clones alone and lacks a portion of them. The repertoire consists of roughly 230,000 clones, with around 83% occurring once and the leading ten covering about 6.2%. This sequence joins TRBV6-1 and TRBJ2-3; 9 bases are shared with TRBD1. This clonotype originated in a woman aged 50 to 65 who had been exposed to COVID-19. Source material: PBMCs or T cells enriched from blood (not recorded which). The CDR3 sequence: CASSDTGGDSTDTQYF. CDR3 DNA: TGTGCCAGCAGTGATACAGGGGGCGATAGCACAGATACGCAGTATTTT.